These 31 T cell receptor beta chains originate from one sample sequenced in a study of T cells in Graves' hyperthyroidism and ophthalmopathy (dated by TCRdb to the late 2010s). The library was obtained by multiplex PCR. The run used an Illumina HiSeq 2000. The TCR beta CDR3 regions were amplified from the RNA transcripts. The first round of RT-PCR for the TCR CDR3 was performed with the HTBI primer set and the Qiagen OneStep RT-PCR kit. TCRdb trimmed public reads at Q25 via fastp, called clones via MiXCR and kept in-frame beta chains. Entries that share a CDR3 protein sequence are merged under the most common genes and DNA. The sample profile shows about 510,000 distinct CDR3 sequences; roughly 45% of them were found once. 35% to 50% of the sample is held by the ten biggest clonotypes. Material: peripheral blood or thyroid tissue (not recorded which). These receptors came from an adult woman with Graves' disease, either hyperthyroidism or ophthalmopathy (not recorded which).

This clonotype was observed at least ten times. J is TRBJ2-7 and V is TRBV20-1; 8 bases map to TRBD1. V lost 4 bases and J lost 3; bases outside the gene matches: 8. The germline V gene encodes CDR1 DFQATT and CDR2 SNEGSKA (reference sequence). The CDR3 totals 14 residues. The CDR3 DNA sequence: TGCAGTGCTATCCCGGACAGGGTAGACTACGAGCAGTACTTC. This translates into CSAIPDRVDYEQYF.

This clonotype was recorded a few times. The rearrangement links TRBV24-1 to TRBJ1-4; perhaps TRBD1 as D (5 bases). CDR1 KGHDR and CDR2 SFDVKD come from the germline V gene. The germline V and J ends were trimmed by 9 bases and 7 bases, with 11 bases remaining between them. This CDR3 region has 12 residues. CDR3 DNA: TGTGCCACCCGGGGGAAGGGTGAAAAACTGTTTTTT. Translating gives CATRGKGEKLFF.

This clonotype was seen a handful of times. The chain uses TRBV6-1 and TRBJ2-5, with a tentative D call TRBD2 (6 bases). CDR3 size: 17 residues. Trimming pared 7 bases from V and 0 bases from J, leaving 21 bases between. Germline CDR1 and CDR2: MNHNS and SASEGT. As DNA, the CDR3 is TGTGCCAGCATCTACGGGCGGTCGGAGGGTCACCAAGAGACCCAGTACTTC. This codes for CASIYGRSEGHQETQYF.

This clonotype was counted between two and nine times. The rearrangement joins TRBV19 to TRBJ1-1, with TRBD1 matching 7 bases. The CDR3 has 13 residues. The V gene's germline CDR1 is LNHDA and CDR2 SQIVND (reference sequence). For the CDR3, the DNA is TGTGCTAGGGGGCACGGTGGGGACACTGAAGCTTTCTTT. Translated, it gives CARGHGGDTEAFF.

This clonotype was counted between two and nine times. CDR3 amino acids: CASSLQGRSVQYF. As DNA, the CDR3 is TGTGCCAGCAGCTTACAGGGTCGGTCCGTGCAGTATTTT. The chain uses TRBV7-2 and TRBJ2-3; the D gene is possibly TRBD1 (5 bases). The CDR3 spans 13 residues. Trimming left V 2 bases short and J 11 bases short, with 14 bases between. Germline values: CDR1 SGHTA, CDR2 FQGNSA.

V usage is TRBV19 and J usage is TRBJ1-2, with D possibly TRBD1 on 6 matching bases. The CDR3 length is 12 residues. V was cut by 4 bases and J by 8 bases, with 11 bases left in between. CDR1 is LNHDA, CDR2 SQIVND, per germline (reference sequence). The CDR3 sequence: CASSTGTRGYTF. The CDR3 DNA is TGTGCCAGTAGTACAGGGACAAGAGGCTACACCTTC.

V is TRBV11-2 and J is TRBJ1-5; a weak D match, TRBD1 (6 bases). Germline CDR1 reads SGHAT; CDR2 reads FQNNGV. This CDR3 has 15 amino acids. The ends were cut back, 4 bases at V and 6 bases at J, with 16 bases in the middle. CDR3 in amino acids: CASSSRQDSAQPQHF. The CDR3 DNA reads TGTGCCAGCAGCTCCCGACAGGATTCGGCTCAGCCCCAGCATTTT.

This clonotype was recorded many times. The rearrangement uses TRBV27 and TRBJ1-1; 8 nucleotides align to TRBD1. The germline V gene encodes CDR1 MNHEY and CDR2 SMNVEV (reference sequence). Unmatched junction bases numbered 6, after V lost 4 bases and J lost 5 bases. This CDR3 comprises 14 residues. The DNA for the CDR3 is TGTGCCAGCAGTTCCCGACAGGGGTGGACTGAAGCTTTCTTT. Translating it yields CASSSRQGWTEAFF.

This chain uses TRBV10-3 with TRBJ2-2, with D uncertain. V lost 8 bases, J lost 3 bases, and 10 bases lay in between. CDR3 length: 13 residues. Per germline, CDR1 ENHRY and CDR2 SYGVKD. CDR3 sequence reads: CAIPDGYTGELFF. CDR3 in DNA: TGTGCCATCCCGGACGGATACACCGGGGAGCTGTTTTTT.

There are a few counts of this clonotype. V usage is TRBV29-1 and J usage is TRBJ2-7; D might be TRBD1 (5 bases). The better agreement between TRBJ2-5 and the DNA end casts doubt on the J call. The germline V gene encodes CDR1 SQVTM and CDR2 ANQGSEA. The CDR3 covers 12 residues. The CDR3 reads CSVVGRLGTQYF. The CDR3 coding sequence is TGCAGCGTTGTGGGGCGATTGGGGACCCAGTACTTC.

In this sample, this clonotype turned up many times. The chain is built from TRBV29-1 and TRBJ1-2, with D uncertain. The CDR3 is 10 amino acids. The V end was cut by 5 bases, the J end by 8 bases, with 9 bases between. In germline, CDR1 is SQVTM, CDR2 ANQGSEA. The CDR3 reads CSVYPAGYTF. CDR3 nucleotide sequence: TGCAGCGTTTATCCGGCCGGCTACACCTTC.

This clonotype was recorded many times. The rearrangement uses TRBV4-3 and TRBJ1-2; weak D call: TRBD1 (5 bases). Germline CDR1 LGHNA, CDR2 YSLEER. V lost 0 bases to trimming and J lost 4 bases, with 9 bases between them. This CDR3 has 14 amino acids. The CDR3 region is CASSQEGRIYGYTF. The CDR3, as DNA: TGCGCCAGCAGCCAAGAGGGACGGATCTATGGCTACACCTTC.

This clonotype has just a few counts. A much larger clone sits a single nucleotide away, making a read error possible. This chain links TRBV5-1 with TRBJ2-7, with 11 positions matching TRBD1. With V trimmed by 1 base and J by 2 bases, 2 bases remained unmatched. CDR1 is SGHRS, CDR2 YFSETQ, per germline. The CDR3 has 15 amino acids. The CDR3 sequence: CASSLTGQGAYEQYF. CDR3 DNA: TGCGCCAGCAGCTTGACGGGACAGGGGGCCTACGAGCAGTACTTC. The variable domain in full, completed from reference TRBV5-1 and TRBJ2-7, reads KAGVTQTPRYLIKTRGQQVTLSCSPISGHRSVSWYQQTPGQGLQFLFEYFSETQRNKGNFPGRFSGRQFSNSRSEMNVSTLELGDSALYLCASSLTGQGAYEQYFGPGTRLTVT.

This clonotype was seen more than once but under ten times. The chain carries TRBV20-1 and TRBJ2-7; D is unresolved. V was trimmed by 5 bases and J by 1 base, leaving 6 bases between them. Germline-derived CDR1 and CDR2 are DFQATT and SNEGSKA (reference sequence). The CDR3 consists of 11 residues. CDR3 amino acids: CSASTSYEQYF. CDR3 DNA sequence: TGCAGTGCTTCGACGTCCTACGAGCAGTACTTC.

CDR3 sequence reads: CATSAGNRGLAGAREQYF. CDR3 DNA: TGTGCCACCAGTGCCGGGAATCGTGGACTAGCGGGAGCAAGGGAGCAGTACTTC. The rearrangement joins TRBV24-1 to TRBJ2-7; 13 nucleotides match TRBD2. V was pared by 5 bases and J by 7 bases, with 16 bases of the junction left unmatched. CDR3 size: 18 residues. Per germline, CDR1 KGHDR and CDR2 SFDVKD.

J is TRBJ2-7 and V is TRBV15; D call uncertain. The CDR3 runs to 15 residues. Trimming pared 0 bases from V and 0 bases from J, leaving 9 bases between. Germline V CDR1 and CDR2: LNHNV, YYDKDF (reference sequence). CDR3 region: CATSRERAGSYEQYF. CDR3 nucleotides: TGTGCCACCAGCAGAGAACGGGCAGGCTCCTACGAGCAGTACTTC.

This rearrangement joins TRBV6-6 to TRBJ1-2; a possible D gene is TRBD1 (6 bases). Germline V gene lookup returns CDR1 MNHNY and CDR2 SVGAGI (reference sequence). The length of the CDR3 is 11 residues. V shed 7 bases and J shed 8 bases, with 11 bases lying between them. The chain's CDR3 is CASTLDRGYTF. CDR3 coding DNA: TGTGCCAGCACCCTTGACAGGGGCTACACCTTC.

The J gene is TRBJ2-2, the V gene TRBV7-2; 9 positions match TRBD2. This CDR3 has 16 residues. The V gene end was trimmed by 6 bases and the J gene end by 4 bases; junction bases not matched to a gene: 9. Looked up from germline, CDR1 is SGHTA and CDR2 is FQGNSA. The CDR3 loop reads CASSDWREGSTGELFF. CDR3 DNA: TGTGCCAGCAGTGACTGGCGGGAGGGTTCCACCGGGGAGCTGTTTTTT.

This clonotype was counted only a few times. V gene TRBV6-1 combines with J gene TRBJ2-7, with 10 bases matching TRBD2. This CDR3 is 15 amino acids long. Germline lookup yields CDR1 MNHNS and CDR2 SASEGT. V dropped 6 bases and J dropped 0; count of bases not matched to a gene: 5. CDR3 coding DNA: TGTGCCAGCAGACCACTAGCGGGAATCTCCTACGAGCAGTACTTC. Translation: CASRPLAGISYEQYF.

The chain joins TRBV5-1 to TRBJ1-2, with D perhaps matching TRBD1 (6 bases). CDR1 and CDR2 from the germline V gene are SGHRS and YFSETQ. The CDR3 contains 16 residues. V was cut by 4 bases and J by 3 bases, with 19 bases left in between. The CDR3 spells CASSPTGRNRDYGYTF. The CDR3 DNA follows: TGCGCCAGCAGCCCAACAGGGAGAAATCGCGACTATGGCTACACCTTC.

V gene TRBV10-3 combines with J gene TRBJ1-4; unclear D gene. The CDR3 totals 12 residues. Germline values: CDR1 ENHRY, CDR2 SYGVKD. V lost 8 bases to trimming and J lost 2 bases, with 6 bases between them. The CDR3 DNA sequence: TGTGCCATCGGTGGCACTAATGAAAAACTGTTTTTT. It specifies CAIGGTNEKLFF.

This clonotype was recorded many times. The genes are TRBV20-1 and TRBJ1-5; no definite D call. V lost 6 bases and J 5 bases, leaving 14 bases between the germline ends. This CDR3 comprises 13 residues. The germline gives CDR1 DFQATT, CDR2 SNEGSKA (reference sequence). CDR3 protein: CSARPGRDQPQHF. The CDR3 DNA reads TGCAGTGCAAGGCCCGGGAGGGATCAGCCCCAGCATTTT.

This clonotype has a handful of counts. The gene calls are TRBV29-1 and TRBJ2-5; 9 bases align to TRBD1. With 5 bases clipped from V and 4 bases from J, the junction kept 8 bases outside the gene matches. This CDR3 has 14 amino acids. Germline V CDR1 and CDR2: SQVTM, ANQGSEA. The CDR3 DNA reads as TGCAGCGTTACCCGACCGGGACAGGGAGAGACCCAGTACTTC. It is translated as CSVTRPGQGETQYF. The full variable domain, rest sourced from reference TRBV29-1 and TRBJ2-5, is SAVISQKPSRDICQRGTSLTIQCQVDSQVTMMFWYRQQPGQSLTLIATANQGSEATYESGFVIDKFPISRPNLTFSTLTVSNMSPEDSSIYLCSVTRPGQGETQYFGPGTRLLVL.

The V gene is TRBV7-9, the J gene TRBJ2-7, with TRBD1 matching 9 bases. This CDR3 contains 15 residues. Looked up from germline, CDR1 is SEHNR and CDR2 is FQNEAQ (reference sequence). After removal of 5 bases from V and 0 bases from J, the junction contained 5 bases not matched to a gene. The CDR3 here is CASSRGTGLSYEQYF. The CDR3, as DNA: TGTGCCAGCAGCCGCGGGACAGGGCTCTCCTACGAGCAGTACTTC.

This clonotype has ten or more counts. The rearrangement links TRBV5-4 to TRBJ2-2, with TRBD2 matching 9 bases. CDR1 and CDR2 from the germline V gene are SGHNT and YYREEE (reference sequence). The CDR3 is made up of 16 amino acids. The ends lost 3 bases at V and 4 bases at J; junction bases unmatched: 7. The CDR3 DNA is TGTGCCAGCAGCTCCCATAGCGGGAGAGGCACCGGGGAGCTGTTTTTT. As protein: CASSSHSGRGTGELFF.

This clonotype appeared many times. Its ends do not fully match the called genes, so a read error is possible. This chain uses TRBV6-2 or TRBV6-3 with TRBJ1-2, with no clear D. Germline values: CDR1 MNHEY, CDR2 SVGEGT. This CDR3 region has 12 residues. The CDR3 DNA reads TGTGCCAGTAGTTTTCAAGACTATGGCTACACCTTC. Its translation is CASSFQDYGYTF.

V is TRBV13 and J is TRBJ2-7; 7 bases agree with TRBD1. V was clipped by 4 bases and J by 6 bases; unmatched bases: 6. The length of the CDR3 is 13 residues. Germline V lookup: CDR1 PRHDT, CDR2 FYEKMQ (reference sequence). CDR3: CASSSPPGGEQYF. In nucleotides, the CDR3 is TGTGCCAGCAGCTCCCCCCCAGGGGGCGAGCAGTACTTC.

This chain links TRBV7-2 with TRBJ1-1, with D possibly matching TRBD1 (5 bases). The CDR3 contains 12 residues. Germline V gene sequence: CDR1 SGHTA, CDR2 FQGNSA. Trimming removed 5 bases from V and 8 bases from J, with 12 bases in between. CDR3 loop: CASSTRQTEAFF. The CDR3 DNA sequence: TGTGCCAGCAGCACTCGACAGACCGAAGCTTTCTTT.

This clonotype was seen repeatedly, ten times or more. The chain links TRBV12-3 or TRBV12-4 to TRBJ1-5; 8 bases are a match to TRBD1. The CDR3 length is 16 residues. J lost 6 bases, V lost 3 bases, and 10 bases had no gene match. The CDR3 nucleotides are TGTGCCAGCAGTTTTAGGATTTGGACAGGGCGTCAGCCCCAGCATTTT. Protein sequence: CASSFRIWTGRQPQHF.

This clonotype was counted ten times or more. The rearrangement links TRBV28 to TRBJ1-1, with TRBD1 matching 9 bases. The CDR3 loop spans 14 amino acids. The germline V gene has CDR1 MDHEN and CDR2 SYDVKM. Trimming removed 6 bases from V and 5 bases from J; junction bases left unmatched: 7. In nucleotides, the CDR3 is TGTGCCAGCAGCCGGGACAGGGCTGGGACTGAAGCTTTCTTT. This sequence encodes CASSRDRAGTEAFF.

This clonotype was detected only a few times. The CDR3 spells CASSPSDSLVVGGYTF. For the CDR3, the DNA is TGTGCCAGCAGCCCGAGTGACAGCCTCGTTGTTGGTGGCTACACCTTC. The chain uses TRBV3-1 and TRBJ1-2; D possibly corresponds to TRBD1 (5 bases). Germline V gene lookup returns CDR1 LGHDT and CDR2 YNNKEL (reference sequence). CDR3 length: 16 residues. Trimming left V 4 bases short and J 7 bases short, with 22 bases between.